These 32 T cell receptor beta chains originate from one sample sequenced in a study of post-analysis software for immune sequencing data. Unique-molecular-identifier-tagged TCR beta cDNA libraries were used. TCRdb reprocessed the PCR reads via MiXCR and lists one record per CDR3 protein. Among under 650,000 distinct CDR3 sequences listed, 44% were seen once. No antigens are known for them. Study results and limitations: In patients, a few TRBV segments were more frequent than in controls, with TRBV5-6, TRBV5-1 and TRBV20-1 among them.

The sample comprised blood. The receptors were gathered from a girl aged 5-17 years with multiple sclerosis.

In this sample, this clonotype turned up once. This chain links TRBV7-2 with TRBJ1-5; no definite D call. Per the germline V gene, CDR1 is SGHTA and CDR2 is FQGNSA. This CDR3 contains 15 residues. V lost 3 bases to trimming and J lost 3 bases, with 12 bases between them. Here the CDR3 reads CASSFGPSVNQPQHF. The CDR3 coding sequence is TGTGCCAGCAGCTTCGGCCCGTCGGTCAATCAGCCCCAGCATTTT.

This clonotype was recorded a few times. The chain links TRBV5-1 to TRBJ2-7; tentatively, D is TRBD1 or TRBD2 (5 bases each). This CDR3 contains 13 residues. Trimming shortened V by 0 bases and J by 6 bases, and 10 bases separated the two germline ends. Germline lookup yields CDR1 SGHRS and CDR2 YFSETQ. In DNA form, the CDR3 reads TGCGCCAGCAGCTTGGGGAGAGGGGCCGAGCAGTACTTC. Translation gives CASSLGRGAEQYF. The full variable domain, in which reference TRBV5-1 and TRBJ2-7 provide the parts outside the CDR3, is KAGVTQTPRYLIKTRGQQVTLSCSPISGHRSVSWYQQTPGQGLQFLFEYFSETQRNKGNFPGRFSGRQFSNSRSEMNVSTLELGDSALYLCASSLGRGAEQYFGPGTRLTVT.

This chain joins TRBV7-6 and TRBJ2-1; 13 nucleotides match TRBD2. The DNA end lines up better with TRBJ2-7; the J call may be wrong. The CDR3 is 18 amino acids. CDR1 SGHVS and CDR2 FNYEAQ come from the germline V gene. The CDR3 DNA reads as TGTGCCAGCAGCTTAGGTCCGGGACTAGCGGGAAATTGGTACGAGCAGTACTTC. Translation: CASSLGPGLAGNWYEQYF.

V usage is TRBV2 and J usage is TRBJ2-3; possible D gene TRBD1, 5 bases. The germline CDR1 and CDR2 sequences are SNHLY and FYNNEI. V gave up 9 bases and J gave up 1 base, with 20 bases separating them. The CDR3 loop spans 16 amino acids. The CDR3 is CASTPETASRTDTQYF. CDR3 DNA: TGTGCCAGTACCCCGGAGACAGCAAGTCGCACAGATACGCAGTATTTT.

The CDR3 nucleotides are TGTGCCAGCAGCCGGCGGGACGGAGGGGTTAGTTCACCCCTCCACTTT. Translation gives CASSRRDGGVSSPLHF. V and J are TRBV11-3 and TRBJ1-6, with D possibly being TRBD1 (5 bases). CDR3 size: 16 residues. Germline CDR1 is SGHNT and CDR2 is YENEEA. Trimming took off 5 bases at V and 9 bases at J, with 20 bases between the two ends.

J is TRBJ2-6 and V is TRBV9; D is possibly TRBD1 (6 bases). Germline loops: CDR1 SGDLS, CDR2 YYNGEE. V was shortened by 3 bases and J by 2 bases, with 12 bases between the two germline ends. The CDR3 consists of 16 residues. In DNA form, the CDR3 reads TGTGCCAGCAGCGCACCCAACAGGGCTGGGGCCAACGTCCTGACTTTC. Amino acids: CASSAPNRAGANVLTF.

This clonotype has just a few counts. The rearrangement links TRBV24-1 to TRBJ2-1, with D possibly being TRBD1 or TRBD2 (5 bases each). The germline V gene encodes CDR1 KGHDR and CDR2 SFDVKD. V was cut by 4 bases and J by 10 bases, with 10 bases left in between. The length of the CDR3 is 12 residues. This CDR3 is CATSDSRGEQFF. The CDR3 DNA is TGTGCCACCAGTGACTCGAGGGGAGAGCAGTTCTTC.

The rearrangement joins TRBV29-1 to TRBJ1-2, with D maybe TRBD1 (6 bases). Trimming removed 6 bases from V and 4 bases from J, with 15 bases in between. Germline CDR1 SQVTM, CDR2 ANQGSEA. This CDR3 contains 13 residues. Here the CDR3 reads CSVDNRDFYGYTF. The CDR3 region has the DNA TGCAGCGTCGATAACAGGGATTTCTATGGCTACACCTTC.

The rearrangement links TRBV6-5 to TRBJ2-1; TRBD2 matches 9 bases. The CDR3 covers 16 residues. V was pared by 0 bases and J by 4 bases, with 4 bases of the junction left unmatched. Germline V lookup: CDR1 MNHEY, CDR2 SVGAGI. The CDR3 is CASSYSGLAPYNEQFF. The CDR3 nucleotides read TGTGCCAGCAGTTACTCTGGACTAGCGCCATACAATGAGCAGTTCTTC.

CDR3 amino acids: CASSFTGLPGTDTQYF. The CDR3 nucleotides are TGTGCCAGCAGTTTTACGGGACTCCCTGGCACAGATACGCAGTATTTT. This chain links TRBV6-5 with TRBJ2-3, with D possibly TRBD2 on 6 matching bases. V gave up 4 bases and J gave up 1 base, with 15 bases separating them. The germline CDR1 and CDR2 sequences are MNHEY and SVGAGI. The CDR3 consists of 16 residues.

This clonotype was detected only a few times. This sequence joins TRBV5-1 and TRBJ2-7, with TRBD1 matching over 7 bases. In germline, CDR1 is SGHRS, CDR2 YFSETQ. This CDR3 has 13 amino acids. Germline trimming cut 2 bases from V and 6 bases from J; bases unmatched to any gene: 5. The CDR3 loop is CASSFTGVGEQYF. The CDR3 nucleotides read TGCGCCAGCAGCTTTACAGGGGTCGGCGAGCAGTACTTC.

The chain is built from TRBV20-1 and TRBJ2-7; D might be TRBD1 or TRBD2, each matching 6 bases. The CDR3 totals 16 residues. Trimming pared 1 base from V and 4 bases from J, leaving 20 bases between. Germline loops: CDR1 DFQATT, CDR2 SNEGSKA (reference sequence). The CDR3, as DNA: TGCAGTGCTAGAGGGGGATTTACGGGGGCACCATACGAGCAGTACTTC. This sequence encodes CSARGGFTGAPYEQYF.

This clonotype showed up just a few times. This chain uses TRBV7-2 with TRBJ2-4; the D gene is possibly TRBD2 (5 bases). Trimming removed 1 base from V and 9 bases from J, with 10 bases in between. The CDR3 spans 13 residues. Germline V gives CDR1 SGHTA, CDR2 FQGNSA. The CDR3 region has the DNA TGTGCCAGCAGCTTAGTAGCGTTTGTCATTCAGTACTTC. Translated, it gives CASSLVAFVIQYF.

V and J are TRBV20-1 and TRBJ2-3, with a tentative D call TRBD1 (5 bases). Trimming stripped 3 bases from V and 6 bases from J, with 13 bases between. The CDR3 has 13 amino acids. Germline values: CDR1 DFQATT, CDR2 SNEGSKA (reference sequence). The chain's CDR3 is CSARIGASDTQYF. The CDR3 nucleotides read TGCAGTGCTAGGATAGGGGCCAGTGATACGCAGTATTTT.

V usage is TRBV20-1 and J usage is TRBJ2-7; no firm D call. Per germline, CDR1 DFQATT and CDR2 SNEGSKA (reference sequence). V lost 0 bases and J lost 4, with 13 bases in between. This CDR3 contains 14 residues. The CDR3 spells CSAREKEIRYEQYF. CDR3 in DNA: TGCAGTGCTAGAGAAAAGGAAATTAGGTACGAGCAGTACTTC.

Written as DNA, the CDR3 is TGCAGCGTTGTCATAGGGCCCAGTGAGCAGTTCTTC. This encodes CSVVIGPSEQFF. The J gene is TRBJ2-1, the V gene TRBV29-1, with D uncertain. Per germline, CDR1 SQVTM and CDR2 ANQGSEA. The ends were cut back, 4 bases at V and 9 bases at J, with 13 bases in the middle. CDR3 length equals 12 residues.

The CDR3 region has the DNA TGTGCCAGCAGCTTGCCTACTAGCGGGCCGGGTTCCCAGTACTTC. As protein: CASSLPTSGPGSQYF. The chain is built from TRBV5-6 and TRBJ2-5, with 9 bases fitting TRBD2. V trimming: 1 base; J trimming: 9 bases; junction bases outside the gene matches: 10. Germline-derived CDR1 and CDR2 are SGHDT and YYEEEE. CDR3 length equals 15 residues.

The CDR3 nucleotides read TGTGCCAGCACCTCGGACTGGAGGGGTTTGGATGAGCAGTTCTTC. Its protein is CASTSDWRGLDEQFF. This chain uses TRBV28 with TRBJ2-1; a possible D gene is TRBD2 (6 bases). CDR3 size: 15 residues. The germline V and J ends were trimmed by 7 bases and 8 bases, with 21 bases remaining between them. The germline V gene encodes CDR1 MDHEN and CDR2 SYDVKM.

This clonotype has just a few counts. The rearrangement links TRBV6-6 to TRBJ2-7; no clear D gene. The CDR3 runs to 13 residues. Germline V gene sequence: CDR1 MNHNY, CDR2 SVGAGI (reference sequence). The V gene lost 4 bases and the J gene lost 2 bases, with 9 bases spanning the gap. CDR3: CASSSYGAYEQYF. Here the CDR3 DNA reads TGTGCCAGCAGTTCCTACGGCGCCTACGAGCAGTACTTC.

The rearrangement uses TRBV3-1 and TRBJ2-3, with a possible D match to TRBD2 (5 bases). CDR3 length: 14 amino acids. Trimming removed 10 bases from V and 1 base from J, with 15 bases in between. Germline V lookup: CDR1 LGHDT, CDR2 YNNKEL (reference sequence). The CDR3 DNA is TGTGCCATCTCCAGAGGGTGGGGCACAGATACGCAGTATTTT. As protein: CAISRGWGTDTQYF.

The J gene is TRBJ2-1, the V gene TRBV12-3 or TRBV12-4; no reliable D call. V lost 7 bases and J lost 0, with 16 bases in between. This CDR3 is built from 16 residues. The CDR3 is CASNFLPRSSYNEQFF. CDR3 coding DNA: TGTGCCAGCAACTTCCTCCCTAGGAGCTCCTACAATGAGCAGTTCTTC.

The chain is built from TRBV6-6 and TRBJ1-5; D unclear. Trimming pared 2 bases from V and 3 bases from J, leaving 2 bases between. The germline V gene encodes CDR1 MNHNY and CDR2 SVGAGI (reference sequence). CDR3 length: 12 residues. The DNA for the CDR3 is TGTGCCAGCAGTTACCTCAATCAGCCCCAGCATTTT. It specifies CASSYLNQPQHF.

This chain uses TRBV28 with TRBJ2-2; D is uncertain. The CDR3 is 14 residues long. Per the germline V gene, CDR1 is MDHEN and CDR2 is SYDVKM. V was clipped by 6 bases and J by 2 bases, with 10 bases between them. Here the CDR3 DNA reads TGTGCCAGCAGCACCAGCGTTAACACCGGGGAGCTGTTTTTT. Protein sequence: CASSTSVNTGELFF.

The V call is TRBV11-2, the J call TRBJ2-4; D is undetermined. This CDR3 has 12 residues. The germline CDR1 and CDR2 sequences are SGHAT and FQNNGV. The V gene lost 4 bases and the J gene lost 8 bases, with 9 bases spanning the gap. The CDR3 reads CASSSELDIQYF. CDR3 in DNA: TGTGCCAGCAGCTCGGAGTTGGACATTCAGTACTTC.

J is TRBJ2-7 and V is TRBV4-2, with 9 bases matching TRBD2. The CDR3 contains 14 residues. J was trimmed by 3 bases and V by 0 bases; bases with no gene match: 0. Looked up from germline, CDR1 is LGHNA and CDR2 is YNFKEQ. The CDR3 nucleotides are TGTGCCAGCAGCCAAGAGCGGGAGGGCTACGAGCAGTACTTC. Protein product: CASSQEREGYEQYF.

Only a few counts were recorded for this clonotype. The chain employs TRBV5-1 and TRBJ1-1, with D possibly TRBD1 on 5 matching bases. CDR1 SGHRS and CDR2 YFSETQ come from the germline V gene. V was pared by 4 bases and J by 4 bases, with 17 bases between. CDR3 size: 15 residues. CDR3 nucleotides: TGCGCCAGCAGCCCGGGGGACTTTTCTTCCACTGAAGCTTTCTTT. Translation gives CASSPGDFSSTEAFF.

This clonotype was seen a few times. V usage is TRBV18 and J usage is TRBJ2-5, with TRBD2 matching over 7 bases. CDR1 and CDR2 (germline): KGHSH, LQKENI. CDR3 size: 13 residues. J was trimmed by 10 bases and V by 4 bases; bases with no gene match: 9. The CDR3 DNA follows: TGTGCCAGCTCACGCTCGGACGGGGAGGGCCAGTACTTC. Protein sequence: CASSRSDGEGQYF.

The V gene is TRBV6-1, the J gene TRBJ2-4; 8 nucleotides line up with TRBD2. Judging by the DNA end, TRBJ2-7 fits better; the J call may be wrong. This CDR3 region has 17 residues. CDR1 is MNHNS and CDR2 is SASEGT in the germline V gene. The DNA of the CDR3 is TGTGCCAGCAGGACTACCGGGACTAGAGGGAGAGTTAACGAGCAGTACTTC. This codes for CASRTTGTRGRVNEQYF.

V gene TRBV6-5 combines with J gene TRBJ1-2; D remains unclear. The V gene's germline CDR1 is MNHEY and CDR2 SVGAGI. The CDR3 sequence is 12 residues long. V was clipped by 5 bases and J by 8 bases, with 12 bases between them. CDR3: CASSLSKGGYTF. The CDR3 region has the DNA TGTGCCAGCAGTCTCTCGAAGGGAGGCTACACCTTC.

This clonotype turned up a few times. One junction end disagrees with the germline gene, perhaps due to a read error. The chain combines TRBV29-1 with TRBJ2-1; D unresolved. The CDR3 runs 13 residues. Germline lookup yields CDR1 SQVTM and CDR2 ANQGSEA. As DNA, the CDR3 is TGCAGCGCCGGTGGGCTGGTTTACAATGAGCGGTTCTTC. It translates to CSAGGLVYNERFF.

The chain uses TRBV12-3 or TRBV12-4 and TRBJ1-1; no clear D gene. V was clipped by 3 bases and J by 4 bases, with 9 bases between them. The CDR3 consists of 13 residues. CDR3 DNA sequence: TGTGCCAGCAGTTTGATGGTAGCCACTGAAGCTTTCTTT. Its protein is CASSLMVATEAFF.

The V and J genes are TRBV4-1 and TRBJ1-1; 8 nucleotides agree with TRBD1. The CDR3 has 14 amino acids. Germline V gives CDR1 MGHRA, CDR2 YSYEKL. V lost 3 bases to trimming and J lost 5 bases; unmatched junction nucleotides: 5. The CDR3 sequence: CASSQVRQGTEAFF. CDR3 nucleotides: TGCGCCAGCAGCCAGGTACGACAGGGGACTGAAGCTTTCTTT.